This T cell receptor beta chain was obtained from a study of cytotoxic CD8 clonotypes in ibrutinib-treated CLL (dated by TCRdb to 2020 to 2023). About the full investigation: The cohort had 11 relapsed/refractory and 15 treatment-naive patients; some 17 were IGHV unmutated. Responses were partial in 25 or so patients and complete in 2; after median 68 months follow-up, about 14 stayed in remission and approximately twelve progressed. Response samples were taken after a median of 12 months on treatment, ranging from about 6 to 36 months. An average of about 250,000 productive templates and 80,000 to 100,000 productive rearrangements was obtained per sample. Of the roughly 86 participants in the trial, approximately 26 had longitudinal samples available. Cryopreserved peripheral blood mononuclear cells were obtained before treatment, at response, and at either sustained remission or disease progression. Every remission and progressive disease sample was obtained while ibrutinib was still being received by the patients.

This clone has a handful of counts. Its antigen remains undetermined. No base-level quality is on record; no much larger clone is a single base apart. The goal of deep resolution MiSeq sequencing was a depth between 1 in 1 million and 1 in 200,000 T cells, and coverage averaged 10x per clonotype. TCR beta libraries were generated with the immunoSEQ hsTCRB Kit. The original pipeline was this. Data were analyzed with ImmunoSEQ Data Assistant and ImmunoSEQ Analyzer, with V, D and J genes assigned per IMGT definitions. Clonality was computed as one minus normalized Shannon entropy of productive rearrangement frequencies, ranging from 0 to 1. Only overrepresented clonotypes making up at least 0.05% of the repertoire of each patient were included in the public clonotype analysis. Repertoires from 10 to 15 age-matched healthy donors in immuneACCESS were used as clonality controls. In its TCRdb copy, this immuneACCESS table keeps in-frame sequences only and misses some clones. Where compared with another copy, unresolved V genes explain less than half of these, and the others have no known cause. That table furnishes V, J and clone size, whereas the DNA furnished D and trimming. A total of roughly 150,000 clones appear in this sample, approximately 80% of them only once. The ten largest clones add up to about 4.6% of the sample.

Per the publication, the time point label means: roughly 23 months on ibrutinib. For TCR beta library preparation, roughly 2 micrograms of genomic DNA was extracted from cryopreserved PBMCs. High-throughput TCR beta sequencing was performed on longitudinal blood samples from CLL patients receiving ibrutinib monotherapy. The patients took part in an open-label, single-center phase 2 trial of ibrutinib monotherapy. Study-wide findings and limitations: At ibrutinib response clonality went up, during sustained remission it held steady, and at progression it dropped back toward baseline. At baseline, clonality was higher than in age-matched healthy donors and showed a strong correlation with circulating CD8+ T-cell counts. Sampling times were not matched between sustained-remission and progressing patients, and lymph node repertoires were not studied. Public clonotypes were rare and either shrank or stayed stable during treatment, and the rise in clonality at ibrutinib response reflected expansion of private clonotypes.

The trim is 6 bases for V and 3 bases for J, with a gap of 15 bases between the germline ends. The germline V gene encodes CDR1 MDHEN and CDR2 SYDVKM. Including cysteine and phenylalanine, the CDR3 has 15 amino acids. Left in the record is the CDR3 DNA by itself, 45 bases read in frame from the first base. The sequencing used PBMCs, collected after 24 months of ibrutinib treatment. The sequence was obtained from a human donor with chronic lymphocytic leukemia. Here the chain combines TRBV28 and TRBJ1-5; a tentative D match to TRBD1 spans 5 bases. The CDR3 protein is CASRLPGPTNQPQHF. DNA sequence: TGTGCCAGCAGACTACCGGGACCCACCAATCAGCCCCAGCATTTT.